What follows is one TCR beta chain and its context. Naive CD8 cells, CD45RO-negative and positively selected for CCR7, excluded terminally differentiated effector memory CD45RA+ cells. The data were obtained in a study of shared clonotypes between healthy human individuals. Study overall: Donors were a couple of women and three men aged 18 to 49.

V was shortened by 2 bases and J by 6 bases, with 13 bases between the two germline ends. CDR3 length equals 14 residues. From germline, CDR1 is SEHNR and CDR2 FQNEAQ (reference sequence). Original data processing: As immunoSEQ supplied junction-only sequences (without quality scores), filtering differed. Assay: immunoSEQ multiplex PCR; the TCRdb copy retains only in-frame clones and omits some. V, J and clone size reflect that table, while D and trimming were determined from the DNA. This table holds hundreds of thousands of clones, 95% to 97% found once. The genes are TRBV7-9 and TRBJ1-2; D is perhaps TRBD1 (6 bases). Material: naive CD8+ T cells sorted from blood. The sequence was collected from a woman aged 25 to 39 in good health. The CDR3 here is CASSLSEQGDGYTF. CDR3 sequence (DNA): TGTGCCAGCAGCTTATCGGAACAGGGAGATGGCTACACCTTC.